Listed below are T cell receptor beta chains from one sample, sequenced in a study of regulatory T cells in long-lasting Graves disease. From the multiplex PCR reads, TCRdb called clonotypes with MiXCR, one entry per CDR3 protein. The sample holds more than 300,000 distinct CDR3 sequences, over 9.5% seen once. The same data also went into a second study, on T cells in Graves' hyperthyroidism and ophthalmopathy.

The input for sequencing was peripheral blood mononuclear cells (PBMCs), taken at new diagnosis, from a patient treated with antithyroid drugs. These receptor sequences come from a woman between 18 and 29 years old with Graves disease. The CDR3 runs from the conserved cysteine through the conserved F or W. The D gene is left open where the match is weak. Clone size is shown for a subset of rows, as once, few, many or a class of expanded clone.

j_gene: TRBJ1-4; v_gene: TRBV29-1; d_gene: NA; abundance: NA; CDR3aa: CSVVGSENEKLFF; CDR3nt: TGCAGCGTTGTGGGCAGCGAGAATGAAAAACTGTTTTTT
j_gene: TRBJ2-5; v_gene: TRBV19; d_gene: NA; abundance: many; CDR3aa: CASSPRGGVPQETQYF; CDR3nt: TGTGCCAGTAGTCCTCGAGGGGGTGTGCCCCAAGAGACCCAGTACTTC
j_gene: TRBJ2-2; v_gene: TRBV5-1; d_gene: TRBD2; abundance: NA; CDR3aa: CASSPAGGHTGELFF; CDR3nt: TGCGCCAGCAGCCCGGCGGGGGGGCACACCGGGGAGCTGTTTTTT
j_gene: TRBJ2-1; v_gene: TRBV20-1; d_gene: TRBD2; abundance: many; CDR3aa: CSARARLAEEQFF; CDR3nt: TGCAGTGCTAGAGCCCGACTAGCTGAAGAGCAGTTCTTC
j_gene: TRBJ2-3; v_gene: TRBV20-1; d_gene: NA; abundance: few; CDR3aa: CSARDFGRGGLGMYF; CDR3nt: TGCAGTGCTAGAGATTTCGGGCGGGGAGGATTAGGGATGTATTTT
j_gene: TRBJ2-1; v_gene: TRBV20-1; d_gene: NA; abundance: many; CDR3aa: CSASAPKAESYNEQFF; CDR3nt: TGCAGTGCCTCTGCCCCTAAAGCGGAGTCCTACAATGAGCAGTTCTTC
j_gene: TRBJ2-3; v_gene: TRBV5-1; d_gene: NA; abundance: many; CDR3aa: CASSLDPSSTDTQYF; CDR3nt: TGCGCCAGCAGCTTGGACCCATCTAGCACAGATACGCAGTATTTT
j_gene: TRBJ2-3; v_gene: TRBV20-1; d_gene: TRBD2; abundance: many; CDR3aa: CSGPTSGPGGTQYF; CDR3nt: TGCAGTGGTCCGACTAGCGGGCCCGGGGGTACGCAGTATTTT
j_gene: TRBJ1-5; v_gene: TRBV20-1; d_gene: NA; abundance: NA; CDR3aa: CSARFTSNQPQHF; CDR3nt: TGCAGTGCTAGATTTACTAGCAATCAGCCCCAGCATTTT
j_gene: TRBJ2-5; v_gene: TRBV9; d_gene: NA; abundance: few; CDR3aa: CASSEGSKETQYF; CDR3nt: TGTGCCAGCAGCGAGGGCTCCAAGGAGACCCAGTACTTC
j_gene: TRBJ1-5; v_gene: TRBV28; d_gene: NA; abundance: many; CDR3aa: CASSYSNQPQHF; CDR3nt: TGTGCCAGTTCGTATAGCAATCAGCCCCAGCATTTT
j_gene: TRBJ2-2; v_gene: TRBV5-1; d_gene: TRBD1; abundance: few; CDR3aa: CASSFRQGATGELFF; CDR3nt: TGCGCCAGCAGCTTCCGACAGGGGGCTACCGGGGAGCTGTTTTTT
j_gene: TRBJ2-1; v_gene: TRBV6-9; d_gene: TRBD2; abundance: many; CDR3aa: CASSYPSGRYNEQFF; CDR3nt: TGTGCCAGCAGTTACCCAAGCGGGAGATACAATGAGCAGTTCTTC
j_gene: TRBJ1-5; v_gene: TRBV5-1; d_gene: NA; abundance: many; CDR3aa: CASSLRGSQPQHF; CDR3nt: TGCGCCAGCAGCTTGAGGGGGAGTCAGCCCCAGCATTTT
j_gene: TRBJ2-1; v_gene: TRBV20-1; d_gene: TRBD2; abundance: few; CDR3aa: CTLTSGSKNEQFF; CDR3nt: TGCACTCTGACTAGCGGGAGTAAAAATGAGCAGTTCTTC
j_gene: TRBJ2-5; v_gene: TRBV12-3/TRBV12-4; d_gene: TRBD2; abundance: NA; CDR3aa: CASSKTSGGKETQYF; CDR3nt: TGTGCCAGCAGTAAGACTAGCGGGGGAAAAGAGACCCAGTACTTC
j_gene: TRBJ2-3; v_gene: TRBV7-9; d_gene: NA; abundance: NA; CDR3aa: CASSLGSSTTQYF; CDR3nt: TGTGCCAGCAGCTTAGGTTCCTCCACTACGCAGTATTTT
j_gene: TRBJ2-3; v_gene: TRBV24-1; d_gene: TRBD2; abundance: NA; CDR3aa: CATSDTGLAGGADTQYF; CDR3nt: TGTGCCACCAGTGACACAGGACTAGCGGGAGGAGCAGATACGCAGTATTTT
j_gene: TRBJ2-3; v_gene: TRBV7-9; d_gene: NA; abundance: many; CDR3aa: CASTDQTVRFRPVPGHRRDTQYF; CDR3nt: TGTGCCAGCACCGATCAAACGGTACGGTTCCGTCCTGTACCGGGACATCGTCGGGATACGCAGTATTTT
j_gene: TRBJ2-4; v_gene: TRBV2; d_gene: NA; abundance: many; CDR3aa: CASSDQSTVGSTFKNIQYF; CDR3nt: TGTGCCAGCAGTGACCAATCGACAGTGGGATCGACGTTCAAAAACATTCAGTACTTC
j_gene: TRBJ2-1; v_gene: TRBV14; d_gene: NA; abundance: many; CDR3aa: CASSLRVSSYNEQFF; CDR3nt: TGTGCCAGCAGCCTCAGGGTTAGCTCCTACAATGAGCAGTTCTTC
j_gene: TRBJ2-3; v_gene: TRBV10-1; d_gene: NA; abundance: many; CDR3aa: CASSESGIHTDTQYF; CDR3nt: TGCGCCAGCAGTGAGAGTGGGATACACACAGATACGCAGTATTTT
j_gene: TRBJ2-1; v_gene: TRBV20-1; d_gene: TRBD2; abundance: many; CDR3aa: CSATTSGIYNEQFF; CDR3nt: TGCAGTGCGACGACTAGCGGGATTTATAATGAGCAGTTCTTC
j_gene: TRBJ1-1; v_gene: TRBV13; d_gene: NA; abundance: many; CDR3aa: CASSSPGAQNTEAFF; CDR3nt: TGTGCCAGCAGTTCTCCTGGGGCGCAGAACACTGAAGCTTTCTTT
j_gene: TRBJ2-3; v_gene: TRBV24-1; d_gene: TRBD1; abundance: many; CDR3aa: CATSDLPGQGGSDTQYF; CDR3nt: TGTGCCACCAGTGACCTCCCGGGACAGGGGGGATCAGATACGCAGTATTTT
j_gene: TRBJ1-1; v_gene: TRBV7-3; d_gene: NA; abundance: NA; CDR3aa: CASSSVGRDTEAFF; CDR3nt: TGTGCCAGCAGCTCCGTCGGGAGGGACACTGAAGCTTTCTTT
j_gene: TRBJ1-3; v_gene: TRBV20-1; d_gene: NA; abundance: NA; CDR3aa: CSARDPTGGNTIYF; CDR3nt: TGCAGTGCTAGAGATCCTACAGGGGGAAACACCATATATTTT
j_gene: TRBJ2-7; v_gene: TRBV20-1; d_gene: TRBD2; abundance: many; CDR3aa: CSAFRGAYEQYF; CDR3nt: TGCAGTGCCTTCCGGGGGGCCTACGAGCAGTACTTC
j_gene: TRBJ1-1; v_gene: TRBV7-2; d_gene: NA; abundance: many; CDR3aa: CASSPLGGSEAFF; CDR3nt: TGTGCCAGCAGCCCGCTGGGAGGCTCTGAAGCTTTCTTT
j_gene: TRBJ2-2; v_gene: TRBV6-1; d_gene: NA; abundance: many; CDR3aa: CASSEQGFPTGELFF; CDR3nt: TGTGCCAGCAGTGAACAGGGTTTCCCAACCGGGGAGCTGTTTTTT
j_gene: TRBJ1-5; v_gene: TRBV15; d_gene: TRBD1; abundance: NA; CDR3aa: CATSTFRGRRGQKWQPQHF; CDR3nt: TGTGCCACCAGCACGTTCAGGGGGCGCCGGGGCCAAAAATGGCAGCCCCAGCATTTT
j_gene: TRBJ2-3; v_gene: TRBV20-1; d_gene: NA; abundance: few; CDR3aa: CSARDIVGTDTQYF; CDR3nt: TGCAGTGCTAGGGATATTGTCGGCACAGATACGCAGTATTTT
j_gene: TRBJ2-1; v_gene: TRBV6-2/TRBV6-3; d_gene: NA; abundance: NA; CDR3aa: CASSYSVSGNNEQFF; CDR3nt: TGTGCCAGCAGTTACTCGGTTAGCGGTAACAATGAGCAGTTCTTC
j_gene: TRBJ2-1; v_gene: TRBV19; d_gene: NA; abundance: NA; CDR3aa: CASNPSSDQTNEQFF; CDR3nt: TGTGCCAGTAACCCCTCTAGCGACCAGACCAATGAGCAGTTCTTC
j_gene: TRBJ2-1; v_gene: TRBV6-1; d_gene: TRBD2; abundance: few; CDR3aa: CASSGNLRGDVSYNEQFF; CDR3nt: TGTGCCAGCAGCGGAAACCTCCGGGGGGACGTCTCCTACAATGAGCAGTTCTTC
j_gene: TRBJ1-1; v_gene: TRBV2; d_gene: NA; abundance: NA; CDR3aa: CASSAGPGNTEAFF; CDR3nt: TGTGCCAGCAGTGCCGGGCCCGGGAACACTGAAGCTTTCTTT
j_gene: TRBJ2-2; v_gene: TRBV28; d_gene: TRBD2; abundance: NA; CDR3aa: CASWTSGRADTGELFF; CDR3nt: TGTGCCAGCTGGACTAGCGGGAGGGCGGACACCGGGGAGCTGTTTTTT